This TCR beta chain was captured in a study of T cells in Graves' hyperthyroidism and ophthalmopathy. J lost 2 bases, V lost 6 bases, and 5 bases had no gene match. CDR1 and CDR2 (germline): MNHNS, SASEGT. The CDR3 extends over 15 amino acids. RNA transcripts provided the source from which TCR beta CDR3 regions were amplified. Initially, a first-round RT-PCR of the TCR CDR3 employed the HTBI primer set. Each CDR3 protein is one row after TCRdb ran MiXCR on the multiplex PCR reads. This table has 300,000 to 450,000 distinct CDR3 sequences, about a sixth appearing once. The chain is built from TRBV6-1 and TRBJ2-7, with TRBD1 matching 12 bases. The sequence was collected from a young woman with Graves' hyperthyroidism that later progressed to Graves' ophthalmopathy. Sequencing was performed on blood. The CDR3 is CASSPGTGGPYEQYF. For the CDR3, the DNA is TGTGCCAGCAGCCCCGGGACAGGGGGCCCCTACGAGCAGTACTTC.